The 13 T cell receptor beta chains listed next were all sequenced from one sample in a study of blood T cell repertoires in COVID-19. Here immunoSEQ multiplex PCR was the method, and the copy in TCRdb shows in-frame clones only, minus some. This table has 360,000 or so clones, nearly 90% appearing once. The sample comprised PBMCs or T cells enriched from blood (not recorded which). These receptors were collected from a woman aged 30 to 39 who had recovered from COVID-19.

The gene calls are TRBV29-1 and TRBJ2-1; 7 bases fit TRBD1. Trimming at V came to 7 bases and at J to 4 bases, leaving 10 bases not matched to a gene. CDR1 and CDR2 (germline): SQVTM, ANQGSEA. The CDR3 runs to 14 residues. The CDR3 protein is CSGRQGTFYNEQFF. The CDR3 DNA reads as TGCAGCGGTAGACAGGGTACGTTTTACAATGAGCAGTTCTTC.

The sample holds one count of this clone. The chain employs TRBV7-3 and TRBJ2-7; the D gene is possibly TRBD1 (6 bases). Trimming shortened V by 0 bases and J by 2 bases, and 11 bases separated the two germline ends. The CDR3 runs to 15 residues. Germline CDR1 reads SGHTA; CDR2 reads FQGTGA. The CDR3 nucleotides are TGTGCCAGCAGCTTAACCGCAGGGGCGACCTACGAGCAGTACTTC. This encodes CASSLTAGATYEQYF. Together with reference TRBV7-3 and TRBJ2-7, the CDR3 gives the full variable domain: GAGVSQTPSNKVTEKGKYVELRCDPISGHTALYWYRQSLGQGPEFLIYFQGTGAADDSGLPNDRFFAVRPEGSVSTLKIQRTERGDSAVYLCASSLTAGATYEQYFGPGTRLTVT.

The chain links TRBV4-1 to TRBJ1-1, with unresolved D. CDR1 MGHRA and CDR2 YSYEKL come from the germline V gene. This CDR3 has 14 residues. Trimming removed 4 bases at V and 4 bases at J, with 13 bases between. CDR3 sequence: CASSPSAGGTEAFF. In DNA, the CDR3 is TGCGCCAGCAGCCCGTCCGCCGGAGGCACTGAAGCTTTCTTT.

This clone was seen only once. V gene TRBV5-6 combines with J gene TRBJ2-2; D not certain. Germline assignment: CDR1 SGHDT and CDR2 YYEEEE. The germline V and J ends were trimmed by 4 bases and 0 bases, with 10 bases remaining between them. This CDR3 is 15 amino acids long. The CDR3 sequence is CASSLGYSNTGELFF. The CDR3 DNA follows: TGTGCCAGCAGCCTCGGGTATTCGAACACCGGGGAGCTGTTTTTT.

V is TRBV9 and J is TRBJ2-5; 10 nucleotides match TRBD1. V shed 4 bases and J 4 bases; nucleotides not matched to a gene: 10. CDR3 length equals 16 residues. CDR1 SGDLS and CDR2 YYNGEE come from the germline V gene. As DNA, the CDR3 is TGTGCCAGCAGCCCTCGGGACAGGGGTACCAGAGAGACCCAGTACTTC. Translation: CASSPRDRGTRETQYF.

The chain combines TRBV30 with TRBJ1-5, with 7 bases lining up with TRBD1. V gave up 3 bases and J gave up 0 bases; unmatched junction bases: 5. The germline gives CDR1 GTSNPN, CDR2 SVGIG (reference sequence). The CDR3 runs 15 residues. The DNA of the CDR3 is TGTGCCTGGAGCGCTTGGGACAGTAGCAATCAGCCCCAGCATTTT. Translation: CAWSAWDSSNQPQHF. Using reference TRBV30 and TRBJ1-5 for the parts outside the CDR3, the full variable domain is SQTIHQWPATLVQPVGSPLSLECTVEGTSNPNLYWYRQAAGRGLQLLFYSVGIGQISSEVPQNLSASRPQDRQFILSSKKLLLSDSGFYLCAWSAWDSSNQPQHFGDGTRLSIL.

This chain joins TRBV25-1 and TRBJ1-4; 10 bases are shared with TRBD1. Trimming at V came to 1 base and at J to 8 bases, leaving 13 bases not matched to a gene. CDR3 length: 18 amino acids. Germline CDR1 reads MGHDK; CDR2 reads SYGVNS. CDR3 loop: CASSEFLGLRDRGEKLFF. Here the CDR3 DNA reads TGTGCCAGCAGTGAATTTTTGGGTTTAAGGGACAGGGGCGAAAAACTGTTTTTT.

The chain carries TRBV4-2 and TRBJ2-3; 9 bases map to TRBD2. The germline V gene encodes CDR1 LGHNA and CDR2 YNFKEQ. V shed 0 bases and J 7 bases; nucleotides not matched to a gene: 11. The CDR3 spans 17 residues. CDR3 protein: CASSQEGLAGTPNTQYF. The DNA for the CDR3 is TGTGCCAGCAGCCAAGAGGGACTAGCCGGTACCCCAAATACGCAGTATTTT.

This clone appeared a single time. The chain carries TRBV25-1 and TRBJ1-1, with D unclear. The CDR3 is 14 amino acids. V was trimmed by 7 bases and J by 3 bases, leaving 15 bases between them. CDR1 MGHDK and CDR2 SYGVNS come from the germline V gene. The CDR3 coding sequence is TGTGCCAGCAATTTACCCCCTGAGGACACTGAAGCTTTCTTT. It specifies CASNLPPEDTEAFF. The full variable domain, with the rest looked up from reference TRBV25-1 and TRBJ1-1, is EADIYQTPRYLVIGTGKKITLECSQTMGHDKMYWYQQDPGMELHLIHYSYGVNSTEKGDLSSESTVSRIRTEHFPLTLESARPSHTSQYLCASNLPPEDTEAFFGQGTRLTVV.

V and J are TRBV27 and TRBJ2-3; TRBD2 aligns across 14 bases. The junction had 5 bases not matched to a gene; V was cut back by 2 bases and J by 4 bases. Looked up from germline, CDR1 is MNHEY and CDR2 is SMNVEV (reference sequence). The CDR3 covers 17 residues. CDR3 nucleotides: TGTGCCAGCAGTTTAAGACTAGCGGGGGGGTGGGCAGATACGCAGTATTTT. This sequence encodes CASSLRLAGGWADTQYF.

The rearrangement uses TRBV7-8 and TRBJ2-1, with TRBD2 matching 10 bases. The CDR3 has 15 residues. Germline CDR1 SGHVS, CDR2 FQNEAQ. V dropped 5 bases and J dropped 5; count of bases not matched to a gene: 6. CDR3 DNA sequence: TGTGCCAGCAGCCCAACTAGCGGGACAGACAATGAGCAGTTCTTC. It yields the protein CASSPTSGTDNEQFF.

The genes are TRBV24-1 and TRBJ2-3, with D possibly TRBD2 on 6 matching bases. This CDR3 is 13 amino acids long. V dropped 7 bases and J dropped 0 bases, with 7 bases sitting between them. Germline V gives CDR1 KGHDR, CDR2 SFDVKD. In nucleotides, the CDR3 is TGTGCCACCAGAAGCGGGAGCACAGATACGCAGTATTTT. Its protein is CATRSGSTDTQYF.

This chain uses TRBV6-5 with TRBJ2-7; TRBD1 might be the D (5 bases). This CDR3 region has 14 residues. Trimming removed 6 bases from V and 3 bases from J, with 15 bases in between. CDR1 and CDR2 (germline): MNHEY, SVGAGI. CDR3 DNA: TGTGCCAGCAGCCCCGAGATAGGGGTCTACGAGCAGTACTTC. It codes for CASSPEIGVYEQYF.